The 25 T cell receptor beta chains below come from one sample, sequenced in a study of low-dose radiotherapy and immunotherapy resistance in tumors. Covering alpha and beta chains, TRAV- and TRBV-specific primers were used for the first-strand cDNA. The PCR that amplified TCRs ran for around 22 cycles, relying on a constant-region primer and a V-primer adapter. TCRdb independently ran MiXCR on the reads; one entry per CDR3 protein. The repertoire includes about 91,000 distinct CDR3 sequences, more than 20% of them detected once, and around 13% sits in the top ten. Time point reported: after trial treatment. Treatment noted: LDRT plus nivolumab, ipilimumab, low-dose cyclophosphamide and aspirin (RACIN trial). The material sequenced was PBMCs, taken after low-dose radiotherapy plus immunotherapy. These receptors originate from a female donor with ovarian cancer.

This clonotype appeared many times. This sequence joins TRBV7-2 and TRBJ2-3; D is unclear. This CDR3 comprises 14 residues. V lost 2 bases and J 1 base, leaving 7 bases between the germline ends. The germline gives CDR1 SGHTA, CDR2 FQGNSA. DNA of the CDR3: TGTGCCAGCAGCTTATCGCACCGCACAGATACGCAGTATTTT. As protein: CASSLSHRTDTQYF.

This chain's CDR3 is CASSGDKSGNTIYF. CDR3 coding DNA: TGCGCCAGCAGCGGCGACAAATCTGGAAACACCATATATTTT. This rearrangement joins TRBV5-1 to TRBJ1-3; D is undetermined. Trimming removed 4 bases at V and 1 base at J, with 9 bases between. CDR3 length: 14 residues. CDR1 is SGHRS, CDR2 YFSETQ, per germline.

This clonotype was seen at least ten times. The chain couples TRBV7-2 to TRBJ2-7; D is perhaps TRBD1 (6 bases). This CDR3 spans 14 amino acids. Trimming left V 2 bases short and J 2 bases short, with 10 bases between. Germline loops: CDR1 SGHTA, CDR2 FQGNSA. This chain's CDR3 is CASSLSQGPYEQYF. The CDR3 coding sequence is TGTGCCAGCAGCTTATCACAGGGCCCCTACGAGCAGTACTTC.

This clonotype appeared many times. The genes are TRBV27 and TRBJ2-5; 7 bases match TRBD1. Unmatched junction bases numbered 7, after V lost 2 bases and J lost 1 base. The germline V gene encodes CDR1 MNHEY and CDR2 SMNVEV (reference sequence). The CDR3 runs 16 residues. The CDR3 is CASSLLSRGTQETQYF. The CDR3, as DNA: TGTGCCAGCAGTTTACTCTCCAGGGGGACCCAAGAGACCCAGTACTTC.

This clonotype was counted at least ten times. This sequence joins TRBV7-2 and TRBJ1-1; D may be TRBD1 (6 bases). The germline CDR1 and CDR2 sequences are SGHTA and FQGNSA. The CDR3 is 15 residues long. The V gene lost 5 bases and the J gene lost 0 bases, with 13 bases spanning the gap. The CDR3 nucleotides read TGTGCCAGCAGCCCTGGACAGCTTTTGAACACTGAAGCTTTCTTT. It yields the protein CASSPGQLLNTEAFF. The entire variable domain, with the rest obtained from reference TRBV7-2 and TRBJ1-1, is as follows: GAGVSQSPSNKVTEKGKDVELRCDPISGHTALYWYRQSLGQGLEFLIYFQGNSAPDKSGLPSDRFSAERTGGSVSTLTIQRTQQEDSAVYLCASSPGQLLNTEAFFGQGTRLTVV.

The sample holds many counts of this clonotype. V is TRBV20-1 and J is TRBJ2-7; D perhaps matches TRBD1 (6 bases). The germline V and J ends were trimmed by 2 bases and 7 bases, with 24 bases remaining between them. The CDR3 consists of 16 residues. Looked up from germline, CDR1 is DFQATT and CDR2 is SNEGSKA (reference sequence). The CDR3 bases are TGCAGTGCTAGACAGGGACAAAGGAGTGTGAAGGGGGAGCAGTACTTC. Translating it yields CSARQGQRSVKGEQYF.

As concerns this clonotype: This is likely an artifact of a read error, given a far larger clone one base away. This chain connects TRBV18 to TRBJ2-1; 7 bases are shared with TRBD1. Trimming took 3 bases from V and 10 from J; bases not matched to a gene: 9. The CDR3 has 14 residues. Germline V gene lookup returns CDR1 KGHSH and CDR2 LQKENI. The CDR3 region is CASSPRQGTYEQFF. CDR3 in DNA: TGTGCCAGCTCACCGAGACAGGGTACCTACGAGCAGTTCTTC. The whole variable domain, remainder taken from reference TRBV18 and TRBJ2-1, is NAGVMQNPRHLVRRRGQEARLRCSPMKGHSHVYWYRQLPEEGLKFMVYLQKENIIDESGMPKERFSAEFPKEGPSILRIQQVVRGDSAAYFCASSPRQGTYEQFFGPGTRLTVL.

In regard to this clonotype: One end of the junction does not line up with germline, which may come from a read error. This chain links TRBV5-4 with TRBJ2-1; tentative D call: TRBD2 (7 bases). CDR1 and CDR2 from the germline V gene are SGHNT and YYREEE (reference sequence). The CDR3 spans 16 residues. CDR3 sequence reads: CASGLGSAVPGGQQFF. The CDR3, as DNA: TGTGCCAGCGGCTTGGGGTCCGCGGTTCCGGGGGGCCAGCAGTTCTTC.

This clonotype has at least ten counts. The chain employs TRBV15 and TRBJ2-7; D call uncertain. V lost 0 bases, J lost 2 bases, and 5 bases lay in between. CDR1 is LNHNV and CDR2 is YYDKDF in the germline V gene (reference sequence). The CDR3 has 13 residues. DNA for the CDR3: TGTGCCACCAGCAGAGACAGGACCTACGAGCAGTACTTC. It encodes CATSRDRTYEQYF.

The chain uses TRBV5-1 and TRBJ2-7; 9 nucleotides agree with TRBD2. Germline values: CDR1 SGHRS, CDR2 YFSETQ. V shed 5 bases, J shed 7 bases, and the junction held 13 bases outside the gene matches. The CDR3 runs to 15 residues. CDR3 nucleotides: TGCGCCAGCAGTTTGCGCGGGAGGGCCGAGAATGAGCAGTACTTC. It translates to CASSLRGRAENEQYF.

This clonotype was detected a few times. The chain couples TRBV19 to TRBJ1-2, with unresolved D. The length of the CDR3 is 14 residues. From germline, CDR1 is LNHDA and CDR2 SQIVND (reference sequence). The V end lost 8 bases, the J end lost 2 bases, and 15 bases lay between the germline ends. The CDR3 sequence is CASGAGTHNYGYTF. In nucleotides, the CDR3 is TGTGCCAGTGGTGCAGGAACACACAACTATGGCTACACCTTC. The complete variable domain, with remaining parts taken from reference TRBV19 and TRBJ1-2, reads DGGITQSPKYLFRKEGQNVTLSCEQNLNHDAMYWYRQDPGQGLRLIYYSQIVNDFQKGDIAEGYSVSREKKESFPLTVTSAQKNPTAFYLCASGAGTHNYGYTFGSGTRLTVV.

The chain recombines TRBV20-1 with TRBJ2-1; D remains unclear. The CDR3 runs 14 residues. The V gene lost 0 bases and the J gene lost 0 bases, with 6 bases spanning the gap. The V gene's germline CDR1 is DFQATT and CDR2 SNEGSKA (reference sequence). Written as DNA, the CDR3 is TGCAGTGCTAGAGACTTTAGCTCCTACAATGAGCAGTTCTTC. The encoded protein is CSARDFSSYNEQFF.

There are many counts of this clonotype. J is TRBJ1-1 and V is TRBV30; maybe TRBD1 (5 bases). V was trimmed by 4 bases and J by 0 bases, leaving 12 bases between them. This CDR3 has 14 residues. Looked up from germline, CDR1 is GTSNPN and CDR2 is SVGIG (reference sequence). The CDR3 nucleotides read TGTGCCTGGACAAAGGCGGGGGTGAACACTGAAGCTTTCTTT. Translation gives CAWTKAGVNTEAFF.

This clonotype was observed at least ten times. This chain joins TRBV19 and TRBJ2-2, with D perhaps being TRBD1 or TRBD2 (5 bases each). This CDR3 has 15 amino acids. V was shortened by 5 bases and J by 2 bases, with 12 bases between the two germline ends. In germline, CDR1 is LNHDA, CDR2 SQIVND (reference sequence). CDR3 amino acids: CASSRRDVNTGELFF. In DNA, the CDR3 is TGTGCCAGTAGTCGACGGGACGTCAACACCGGGGAGCTGTTTTTT.

This clonotype was recorded many times. The V gene is TRBV23-1, the J gene TRBJ2-7; maybe TRBD1 (5 bases). TRBV23-1 has ORF status, its function being uncertain. Trimming removed 2 bases at V and 5 bases at J, with 19 bases between. This CDR3 has 16 amino acids. As DNA, the CDR3 is TGCGCCAGCAGTCAACGCGACAGATTCCTATCCCACGAGCAGTACTTC. Encoded protein: CASSQRDRFLSHEQYF.

For this clonotype: A far larger clone lies a single base away; this is likely a read error. The V call is TRBV6-5, the J call TRBJ2-3, with D perhaps assigned TRBD1 or TRBD2 (5 bases each). The germline V gene has CDR1 MNHEY and CDR2 SVGAGI. This CDR3 has 14 amino acids. V shed 8 bases and J shed 4 bases, with 16 bases lying between them. CDR3 residues: CASGHNPGPDTQYF. Here the CDR3 DNA reads TGTGCCAGCGGCCATAATCCGGGGCCAGATACGCAGTATTTT.

This clonotype was observed many times. V usage is TRBV4-3 and J usage is TRBJ1-1, with TRBD1 identical over 7 bases. In germline, CDR1 is LGHNA, CDR2 YSLEER. The CDR3 contains 14 residues. Trimming removed 1 base from V and 4 bases from J; junction bases left unmatched: 3. The CDR3 region is CASSQVQGRTEAFF. The CDR3 region has the DNA TGCGCCAGCAGCCAAGTACAGGGGCGCACTGAAGCTTTCTTT.

The CDR3 loop is CSARSRWQDTGELFF. In DNA form, the CDR3 reads TGCAGTGCTAGATCGAGGTGGCAGGACACCGGGGAGCTGTTTTTT. The chain employs TRBV20-1 and TRBJ2-2; D unclear. In germline, CDR1 is DFQATT, CDR2 SNEGSKA (reference sequence). V was cut by 2 bases and J by 3 bases, with 13 bases left in between. The CDR3 consists of 15 residues.

There are many counts of this clonotype. CDR3 sequence reads: CASSQDRGNTGELFF. CDR3 nucleotides: TGTGCCAGCAGCCAGGACAGGGGGAACACCGGGGAGCTGTTTTTT. The genes are TRBV3-1 and TRBJ2-2, with 9 bases aligning to TRBD1. The V segment lost 3 bases and the J segment 1 base; nucleotides outside the gene matches: 0. Germline V CDR1 and CDR2: LGHDT, YNNKEL (reference sequence). The length of the CDR3 is 15 residues. Full variable domain (outside the CDR3, taken from reference TRBV3-1 and TRBJ2-2): DTAVSQTPKYLVTQMGNDKSIKCEQNLGHDTMYWYKQDSKKFLKIMFSYNNKELIINETVPNRFSPKSPDKAHLNLHINSLELGDSAVYFCASSQDRGNTGELFFGEGSRLTVL.

Worth noting for this clonotype: This likely traces to a read error, being one base from a far larger clone. The chain carries TRBV5-1 and TRBJ2-5, with 14 bases matching TRBD2. This CDR3 comprises 16 residues. Unmatched junction bases numbered 9, after V lost 0 bases and J lost 11 bases. Germline-derived CDR1 and CDR2 are SGHRS and YFSETQ. The CDR3 nucleotides are TGCGCCAGCAGCTTGGCGACTAGCGGGGGGGCCAGGGAGCAGTACTTC. It specifies CASSLATSGGAREQYF.

This clonotype showed up just once. A read error is likely here: a far larger clone is one base away. This chain links TRBV5-1 with TRBJ2-7, with D possibly being TRBD2 (6 bases). Trimming removed 3 bases at V and 7 bases at J, with 23 bases between. Germline V gene lookup returns CDR1 SGHRS and CDR2 YFSETQ. The CDR3 length is 16 residues. Here the CDR3 reads CASSSSVGGSYNEQYF. In DNA form, the CDR3 reads TGCGCCAGCAGCTCCAGCGTGGGGGGATCCTACAATGAGCAGTACTTC.

This clonotype was observed many times. The rearrangement links TRBV13 to TRBJ1-1; D gene unclear. There are 18 residues in the CDR3. The V gene's germline CDR1 is PRHDT and CDR2 FYEKMQ (reference sequence). With 5 bases removed from V and 1 base from J, the gap between germline ends came to 23 bases. For the CDR3, the DNA is TGTGCCAGCAGCCTCGGCCCCGGGCTCCCCCAAAGGAACACTGAAGCTTTCTTT. Amino acid sequence: CASSLGPGLPQRNTEAFF.

This clonotype was seen at least ten times. This chain connects TRBV9 to TRBJ2-3; 9 positions agree with TRBD1. CDR3 length: 16 residues. Germline values: CDR1 SGDLS, CDR2 YYNGEE. Trimming cost V 3 bases and J 5 bases; bases outside gene matches: 10. The CDR3 region is CASSALGQGDRDTQYF. In DNA, the CDR3 is TGTGCCAGCAGCGCGTTGGGACAGGGAGATAGAGATACGCAGTATTTT.

In this sample, this clonotype turned up once. The chain employs TRBV6-1 and TRBJ2-5, with 7 bases lining up with TRBD1. Germline values: CDR1 MNHNS, CDR2 SASEGT. This CDR3 has 15 amino acids. J lost 1 base, V lost 5 bases, and 7 bases had no gene match. CDR3 sequence reads: CASSRLDRVQETQYF. CDR3 DNA: TGTGCCAGCAGTCGACTTGACAGGGTCCAAGAGACCCAGTACTTC.

Many counts were recorded for this clonotype. The rearrangement joins TRBV28 to TRBJ2-1, with TRBD1 identical over 12 bases. The CDR3 consists of 15 residues. With 3 bases clipped from V and 10 bases from J, the junction kept 7 bases outside the gene matches. CDR1 is MDHEN, CDR2 SYDVKM, per germline. The CDR3 spells CASSFEGQGAKEQFF. The CDR3 DNA is TGTGCCAGCAGTTTTGAGGGACAGGGGGCTAAGGAGCAGTTCTTC.